Following are 32 T cell receptor beta chains from one sample sequenced in a study of cytomegalovirus exposure and HLA in healthy donors. The PCR ran on 60 Vbeta and 13 Jbeta primers. The assay was immunoSEQ multiplex PCR, and TCRdb's table has in-frame clones only and misses some. The table shows about 130,000 clones, with around 67% occurring only once. The sample was PBMCs. These TCRs come from a man aged 18-30 years in good health and CMV-seropositive.

CDR3 sequence (DNA): TGTGCCAGCATTCCCACCTCGGTAGGGGGTTCAAGGTCCTACGAGCAGTACTTC. Protein product: CASIPTSVGGSRSYEQYF. This rearrangement joins TRBV28 to TRBJ2-7; weak D call: TRBD1 (6 bases). Germline lookup yields CDR1 MDHEN and CDR2 SYDVKM. CDR3 length: 18 amino acids. V lost 7 bases to trimming and J lost 1 base, with 26 bases between them.

V and J are TRBV5-1 and TRBJ2-3; 9 positions agree with TRBD2. Germline trimming cut 0 bases from V and 1 base from J; bases unmatched to any gene: 6. Germline V lookup: CDR1 SGHRS, CDR2 YFSETQ. The CDR3 has 17 residues. As DNA, the CDR3 is TGCGCCAGCAGCTTGGCCCCTAGCGGGACCCGCACAGATACGCAGTATTTT. Protein: CASSLAPSGTRTDTQYF.

The gene calls are TRBV27 and TRBJ2-7; weak D call: TRBD1 (6 bases). Trimming removed 5 bases from V and 3 bases from J, with 14 bases in between. The CDR3 length is 14 residues. Germline V gives CDR1 MNHEY, CDR2 SMNVEV (reference sequence). The CDR3 DNA reads as TGTGCCAGCAGTCGGGCAGGGGAGATCTACGAGCAGTACTTC. Its translation: CASSRAGEIYEQYF.

About this clone: Other nucleotide sequences from this sample produce the same CDR3. The chain uses TRBV27 and TRBJ2-3; the D is unclear. This CDR3 is built from 12 residues. In germline, CDR1 is MNHEY, CDR2 SMNVEV (reference sequence). With 4 bases removed from V and 2 bases from J, the gap between germline ends came to 4 bases. For the CDR3, the DNA is TGTGCCAGCAGTTCGTACACAGATACGCAGTATTTT. As protein: CASSSYTDTQYF.

This clone was counted between two and nine times. The CDR3 sequence: CATSRGTGVGDTQYF. CDR3 nucleotides: TGTGCCACCAGCAGAGGAACAGGGGTTGGAGATACGCAGTATTTT. This sequence joins TRBV15 and TRBJ2-3, with 7 bases fitting TRBD1. The V and J ends lost 1 base and 5 bases, in that order; junction bases with no gene match: 6. The length of the CDR3 is 15 residues. Germline-derived CDR1 and CDR2 are LNHNV and YYDKDF (reference sequence).

In DNA, the CDR3 is TGTGCCAGCAGTTACAGGGGAGGTGGAAACACCATATATTTT. It codes for CASSYRGGGNTIYF. The rearrangement uses TRBV27 and TRBJ1-3, with TRBD1 identical over 7 bases. Germline CDR1 is MNHEY and CDR2 is SMNVEV (reference sequence). The V segment lost 4 bases and the J segment 3 bases; nucleotides outside the gene matches: 3. The CDR3 spans 14 residues.

This chain links TRBV5-6 with TRBJ2-1; 8 bases fit TRBD2. In germline, CDR1 is SGHDT, CDR2 YYEEEE. The V segment lost 5 bases and the J segment 8 bases; nucleotides outside the gene matches: 12. This CDR3 has 15 residues. The CDR3 DNA reads TGTGCCAGCAGGAAAGGACTAGCTGGGTCGGATGAGCAGTTCTTC. Its translation: CASRKGLAGSDEQFF. Supplemented by reference TRBV5-6 and TRBJ2-1, the full variable domain reads DAGVTQSPTHLIKTRGQQVTLRCSPKSGHDTVSWYQQALGQGPQFIFQYYEEEERQRGNFPDRFSGHQFPNYSSELNVNALLLGDSALYLCASRKGLAGSDEQFFGPGTRLTVL.

The chain combines TRBV4-3 with TRBJ1-1, with D tentatively TRBD1 (5 bases). Germline V gene data show CDR1 as LGHNA and CDR2 as YSLEER. The CDR3 is 18 residues long. The V end was cut by 4 bases, the J end by 0 bases, with 21 bases between. The CDR3 DNA reads as TGCGCCAGCAGCCCCCAGGGAGGGATAGGTGGAATGAACACTGAAGCTTTCTTT. Residues: CASSPQGGIGGMNTEAFF.

This rearrangement joins TRBV5-1 to TRBJ1-2; D is unresolved. CDR1 is SGHRS and CDR2 is YFSETQ in the germline V gene. V dropped 6 bases and J dropped 1 base, with 13 bases sitting between them. The CDR3 consists of 14 residues. In nucleotides, the CDR3 is TGCGCCAGCACCGGTACGGGTCTTAACTATGGCTACACCTTC. Translating it yields CASTGTGLNYGYTF.

This chain links TRBV7-2 with TRBJ2-1; D ambiguous. With 6 bases removed from V and 0 bases from J, the gap between germline ends came to 6 bases. Germline CDR1 and CDR2: SGHTA and FQGNSA. The CDR3 loop spans 13 amino acids. This chain's CDR3 is CASSLSSYNEQFF. CDR3 DNA sequence: TGTGCCAGCAGTTTGAGCTCCTACAATGAGCAGTTCTTC.

This chain joins TRBV6-5 and TRBJ1-4; 11 bases are a match to TRBD1. Germline trimming cut 0 bases from V and 7 bases from J; bases unmatched to any gene: 1. Germline V gene data show CDR1 as MNHEY and CDR2 as SVGAGI. The CDR3 is made up of 15 amino acids. DNA of the CDR3: TGTGCCAGCAGTTACTCGGGACAGGGGGTTGAAAAACTGTTTTTT. Its protein product is CASSYSGQGVEKLFF.

This chain joins TRBV5-1 and TRBJ1-4; D perhaps matches TRBD1 (6 bases). Trimming took off 0 bases at V and 7 bases at J, with 16 bases between the two ends. Germline V lookup: CDR1 SGHRS, CDR2 YFSETQ. The CDR3 is 16 residues long. The DNA of the CDR3 is TGCGCCAGCAGCTTGGCCGGGGGGCACACACTTGAAAAACTGTTTTTT. This codes for CASSLAGGHTLEKLFF. Full variable domain (rest looked up from reference TRBV5-1 and TRBJ1-4): KAGVTQTPRYLIKTRGQQVTLSCSPISGHRSVSWYQQTPGQGLQFLFEYFSETQRNKGNFPGRFSGRQFSNSRSEMNVSTLELGDSALYLCASSLAGGHTLEKLFFGSGTQLSVL.

The J gene is TRBJ1-2, the V gene TRBV11-2; D not certain. Between the trimmed V and J ends, which lost 6 bases and 5 bases, there was a span of 19 bases. The CDR3 is 15 residues long. Germline values: CDR1 SGHAT, CDR2 FQNNGV. In DNA, the CDR3 is TGTGCCAGCAGTTTATTAACAGTCACAAATTATGGCTACACCTTC. Its protein product is CASSLLTVTNYGYTF.

The rearrangement uses TRBV5-5 and TRBJ1-5; tentatively, D is TRBD1 (6 bases). The CDR3 length is 14 residues. V was cut by 4 bases and J by 4 bases, with 12 bases left in between. Germline assignment: CDR1 SGHKS and CDR2 YYEKEE (reference sequence). The CDR3 is CASSGGQPNQPQHF. The CDR3 DNA follows: TGTGCCAGCAGCGGCGGACAGCCTAATCAGCCCCAGCATTTT.

The chain combines TRBV19 with TRBJ1-2, with D hard to call. Between the trimmed V and J ends, which lost 7 bases and 6 bases, there was a span of 21 bases. This CDR3 has 15 residues. Germline V CDR1 and CDR2: LNHDA, SQIVND (reference sequence). CDR3 loop: CASTSLPGSLNGYTF. The DNA of the CDR3 is TGTGCCAGTACCTCCTTACCGGGATCTCTGAATGGCTACACCTTC.

This sequence joins TRBV7-2 and TRBJ2-5, with TRBD2 identical over 14 bases. This CDR3 comprises 17 residues. Germline CDR1 reads SGHTA; CDR2 reads FQGNSA. V lost 1 base, J lost 4 bases, and 5 bases stayed unmatched. CDR3 nucleotides: TGTGCCAGCAGCTTAGGGGGACTAGCGGGAGCTGGAGAGACCCAGTACTTC. It specifies CASSLGGLAGAGETQYF.

This chain joins TRBV4-1 and TRBJ1-2, with 9 bases matching TRBD1. Germline-derived CDR1 and CDR2 are MGHRA and YSYEKL. J gave up 1 base and V 4 bases, and 4 bases lay outside the gene matches. The CDR3 is 15 amino acids. DNA for the CDR3: TGCGCCAGCAGCCGGGGACAGGGAAATAACTATGGCTACACCTTC. It translates to CASSRGQGNNYGYTF.

J is TRBJ2-7 and V is TRBV27; 12 bases agree with TRBD2. This CDR3 spans 14 amino acids. Germline CDR1 is MNHEY and CDR2 is SMNVEV (reference sequence). The CDR3, as DNA: TGTGCGGTAACGGCTAGCGGGAGGGTCAACGAGCAGTACTTC. Protein sequence: CAVTASGRVNEQYF.

The CDR3 spells CASSSPSERVSGELFF. CDR3 in DNA: TGTGCCAGCAGTTCCCCTAGCGAGAGGGTTTCCGGGGAGCTGTTTTTT. The chain has TRBV6-5 and TRBJ2-2; a possible D gene is TRBD2 (6 bases). CDR1 MNHEY and CDR2 SVGAGI come from the germline V gene. V lost 4 bases and J 6 bases, leaving 18 bases between the germline ends. This CDR3 spans 16 amino acids.

The rearrangement joins TRBV6-1 to TRBJ1-2; D not resolved. V lost 5 bases and J lost 3, with 4 bases in between. This CDR3 is built from 11 residues. Looked up from germline, CDR1 is MNHNS and CDR2 is SASEGT. CDR3 coding DNA: TGTGCCAGCAGTTCGTACTATGGCTACACCTTC. It encodes CASSSYYGYTF.

The chain couples TRBV6-1 to TRBJ1-4, with D possibly matching TRBD1 (6 bases). The CDR3 consists of 12 residues. The germline V gene has CDR1 MNHNS and CDR2 SASEGT. V lost 10 bases to trimming and J lost 8 bases, with 14 bases between them. CDR3: CAIRTVKEKLFF. The CDR3 DNA follows: TGTGCCATCCGGACAGTCAAAGAAAAACTGTTTTTT.

The chain uses TRBV4-1 and TRBJ1-4, with D possibly matching TRBD1 (5 bases). Trimming pared 3 bases from V and 3 bases from J, leaving 11 bases between. This CDR3 has 15 residues. CDR1 is MGHRA, CDR2 YSYEKL, per germline. The CDR3 protein is CASSQQGNSNEKLFF. The CDR3 DNA sequence: TGCGCCAGCAGCCAGCAGGGTAATTCTAATGAAAAACTGTTTTTT.

This rearrangement joins TRBV5-1 to TRBJ2-3; 15 positions agree with TRBD2. Trimming took 5 bases from V and 5 from J; bases not matched to a gene: 3. CDR3 size: 15 residues. Germline loops: CDR1 SGHRS, CDR2 YFSETQ. This chain's CDR3 is CASSWTSGGGDTQYF. The CDR3 DNA sequence: TGCGCCAGCAGTTGGACTAGCGGGGGGGGAGATACGCAGTATTTT.

This clone was counted between two and nine times. This rearrangement joins TRBV27 to TRBJ2-5; D is uncertain. The CDR3 is 14 residues long. CDR1 is MNHEY and CDR2 is SMNVEV in the germline V gene (reference sequence). V lost 4 bases, J lost 2 bases, and 11 bases lay in between. The DNA of the CDR3 is TGTGCCAGCAGTTCGACCGGGTCACAAGAGACCCAGTACTTC. It is translated as CASSSTGSQETQYF.

V gene TRBV6-6 combines with J gene TRBJ2-2; unclear D gene. Trimming stripped 6 bases from V and 9 bases from J, with 8 bases between. Germline-derived CDR1 and CDR2 are MNHNY and SVGAGI (reference sequence). This CDR3 contains 11 residues. The CDR3 coding sequence is TGTGCCAGCAGCCCCCTCCGGGAGCTGTTTTTT. This translates into CASSPLRELFF.

J is TRBJ1-3 and V is TRBV5-1; a weak D match, TRBD1 (6 bases). CDR1 SGHRS and CDR2 YFSETQ come from the germline V gene. Deletions cut 0 bases from V and 2 bases from J, with 18 bases between. The CDR3 has 18 residues. The CDR3 sequence is CASSLGFAGALAGNTIYF. CDR3 in DNA: TGCGCCAGCAGCTTGGGGTTTGCGGGGGCCCTGGCTGGAAACACCATATATTTT.

The chain links TRBV2 to TRBJ1-4, with D tentatively TRBD1 (5 bases). Trimming removed 8 bases from V and 7 bases from J, with 11 bases in between. The germline V gene has CDR1 SNHLY and CDR2 FYNNEI. The CDR3 spans 12 residues. CDR3 sequence: CASGGTVEKLFF. The CDR3 nucleotides read TGTGCCAGCGGGGGGACGGTTGAAAAACTGTTTTTT.

The rearrangement joins TRBV19 to TRBJ1-5; no firm D call. Germline V gene lookup returns CDR1 LNHDA and CDR2 SQIVND (reference sequence). The CDR3 length is 14 residues. Trimming pared 3 bases from V and 3 bases from J, leaving 9 bases between. The CDR3 bases are TGTGCCAGTAGTATTGCCGCGATCAATCAGCCCCAGCATTTT. It yields the protein CASSIAAINQPQHF.

In this sample, this clone turned up a few times. The chain carries TRBV28 and TRBJ1-2; D remains ambiguous. The CDR3 covers 14 residues. V was shortened by 6 bases and J by 5 bases, with 16 bases between the two germline ends. Germline V CDR1 and CDR2: MDHEN, SYDVKM. CDR3 region: CASRVPSTRYGYTF. The CDR3 nucleotides are TGTGCCAGCAGGGTCCCCTCCACCAGGTATGGCTACACCTTC.

This clone turned up a few times. This chain connects TRBV5-1 to TRBJ1-1; D possibly corresponds to TRBD1 (5 bases). The V gene's germline CDR1 is SGHRS and CDR2 YFSETQ. The CDR3 runs 15 residues. Trimming stripped 3 bases from V and 6 bases from J, with 18 bases between. The CDR3 protein is CASSSNGGLGSEAFF. CDR3 nucleotides: TGCGCCAGCAGCTCCAATGGGGGGTTGGGCTCTGAAGCTTTCTTT.

The chain uses TRBV6-1 and TRBJ1-2; D may be TRBD1 (6 bases). Deletions cut 7 bases from V and 8 bases from J, with 17 bases between. The germline V gene has CDR1 MNHNS and CDR2 SASEGT. The CDR3 runs to 13 residues. CDR3: CASKTPGAGGYTF. The CDR3 DNA follows: TGTGCCAGCAAAACCCCAGGGGCTGGAGGCTACACCTTC.

The chain recombines TRBV5-4 with TRBJ1-2; possible D gene TRBD1, 6 bases. Looked up from germline, CDR1 is SGHNT and CDR2 is YYREEE (reference sequence). V lost 4 bases to trimming and J lost 2 bases, with 12 bases between them. CDR3 length: 14 residues. The CDR3 is CASSQTTGNYGYTF. The CDR3 DNA follows: TGTGCCAGCAGCCAAACTACAGGGAACTATGGCTACACCTTC.